The clone carrying this TCR beta chain was recorded only once. The germline gene is not matched at one end of the junction; a read error may be the cause. TCRdb's copy holds only in-frame clones and misses some; the assay was immunoSEQ multiplex PCR. The sample contains 200,000 to 250,000 clones, around 90% of which appear only once. The sample originates from a study of blood T cell repertoires in COVID-19. Study context: Donors in the United States, Italy and Spain gave samples during acute or convalescent COVID-19. T cells, B-cell-depleted T cells, or PBMCs provided the cDNA or gDNA that served as material.

The germline CDR1 and CDR2 sequences are SGHVS and FNYEAQ. The CDR3 contains 11 residues. The chain recombines TRBV7-6 with TRBJ2-5, with TRBD1 as a possible D gene (5 bases). The sample taken for sequencing was peripheral blood. The TCR was taken from a man in his sixties who had recovered from COVID-19. CDR3 amino acids: CASSQELARDF. For the CDR3, the DNA is TGTGCCAGCAGCCAAGAGTTAGCCAGGGACTTC.